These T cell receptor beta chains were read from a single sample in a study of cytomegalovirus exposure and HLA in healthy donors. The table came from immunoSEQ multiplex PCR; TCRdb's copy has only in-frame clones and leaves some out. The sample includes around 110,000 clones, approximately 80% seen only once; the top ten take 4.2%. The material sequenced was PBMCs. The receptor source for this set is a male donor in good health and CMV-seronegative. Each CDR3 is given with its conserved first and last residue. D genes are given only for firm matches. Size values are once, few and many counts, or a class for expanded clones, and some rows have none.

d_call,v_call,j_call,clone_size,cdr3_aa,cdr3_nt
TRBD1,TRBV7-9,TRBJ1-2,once,CASSSGQGDGYTF,TGTGCCAGCAGCTCTGGACAGGGGGATGGCTACACCTTC
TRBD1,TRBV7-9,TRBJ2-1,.,CASSLGTGNYNEQFF,TGTGCCAGCAGCTTGGGGACAGGGAACTACAATGAGCAGTTCTTC
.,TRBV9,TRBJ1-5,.,CASSVRGDGNQPQHF,TGTGCCAGCAGCGTTAGGGGTGACGGCAATCAGCCCCAGCATTTT
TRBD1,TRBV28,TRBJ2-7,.,CASSTHPWDRDTYEQYF,TGTGCCAGCAGTACCCACCCTTGGGACAGGGACACCTACGAGCAGTACTTC
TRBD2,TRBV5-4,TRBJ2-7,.,CASSPRLAGGSSYEQYF,TGTGCCAGCAGCCCCCGACTAGCGGGGGGGAGCTCCTACGAGCAGTACTTC
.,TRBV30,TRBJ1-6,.,CAWRSGERNNSPLHF,TGTGCCTGGAGGTCCGGGGAGAGGAATAATTCACCCCTCCACTTT
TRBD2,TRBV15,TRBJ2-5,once,CATSRAPTSVETQYF,TGTGCCACCAGCAGGGCCCCGACTAGCGTGGAGACCCAGTACTTC
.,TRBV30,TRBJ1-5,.,CAWSRGAEQPQHF,TGTGCCTGGAGCCGGGGGGCTGAACAGCCCCAGCATTTT
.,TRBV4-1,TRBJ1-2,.,CASSQDGYGYTF,TGCGCCAGCAGCCAAGACGGCTATGGCTACACCTTC
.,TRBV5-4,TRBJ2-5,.,CASSLSQQQTQYF,TGTGCCAGCAGCCTTAGCCAGCAGCAGACCCAGTACTTC
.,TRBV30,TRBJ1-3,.,CAWSIQAGGNTIYF,TGTGCCTGGAGCATTCAGGCTGGAGGAAACACCATATATTTT
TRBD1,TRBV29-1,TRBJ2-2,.,CSVRDRALNTGELFF,TGCAGCGTAAGGGACAGGGCATTGAACACCGGGGAGCTGTTTTTT
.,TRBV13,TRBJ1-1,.,CASSSSGLSAEAFF,TGTGCCAGCAGCTCATCAGGGTTATCAGCTGAAGCTTTCTTT
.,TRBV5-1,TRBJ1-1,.,CASSLGQYTEAFF,TGCGCCAGCAGCTTGGGCCAGTACACTGAAGCTTTCTTT
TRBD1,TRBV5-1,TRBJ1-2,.,CASSSAGTAYGYTF,TGCGCCAGCAGCTCAGCCGGGACAGCCTATGGCTACACCTTC
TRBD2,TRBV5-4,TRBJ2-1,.,CASSLELAGAGEQFF,TGTGCCAGCAGCTTGGAACTAGCGGGAGCGGGTGAGCAGTTCTTC
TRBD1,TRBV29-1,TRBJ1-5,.,CSVGTGSMPQHF,TGCAGCGTGGGGACAGGGAGCATGCCCCAGCATTTT
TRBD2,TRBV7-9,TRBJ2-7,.,CASSPLELAGRYEQYF,TGTGCCAGCAGCCCCCTGGAACTAGCGGGAAGATACGAGCAGTACTTC
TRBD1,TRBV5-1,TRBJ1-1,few,CASSFRGPGTEAFF,TGCGCCAGCAGCTTCAGGGGGCCGGGCACTGAAGCTTTCTTT
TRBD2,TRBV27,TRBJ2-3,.,CASSITSAYRTDTQYF,TGTGCCAGCAGTATAACTAGCGCTTACCGCACAGATACGCAGTATTTT
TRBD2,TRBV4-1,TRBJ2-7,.,CASSLKEPTSGSRAYEQYF,TGCGCCAGCAGCCTCAAGGAGCCTACTAGCGGGAGTAGGGCCTACGAGCAGTACTTC